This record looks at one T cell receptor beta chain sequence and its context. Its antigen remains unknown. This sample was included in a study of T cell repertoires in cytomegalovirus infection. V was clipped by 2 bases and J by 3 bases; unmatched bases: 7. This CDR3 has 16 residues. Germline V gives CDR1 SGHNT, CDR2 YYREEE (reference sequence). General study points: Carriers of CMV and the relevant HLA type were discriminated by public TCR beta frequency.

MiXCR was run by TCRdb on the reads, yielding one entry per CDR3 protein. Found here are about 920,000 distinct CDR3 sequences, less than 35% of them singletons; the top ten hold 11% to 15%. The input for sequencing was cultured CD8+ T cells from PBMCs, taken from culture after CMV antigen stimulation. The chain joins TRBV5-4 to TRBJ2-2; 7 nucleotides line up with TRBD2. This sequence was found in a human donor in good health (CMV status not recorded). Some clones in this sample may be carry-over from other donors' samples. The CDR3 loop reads CASSFPGLDYTGELFF. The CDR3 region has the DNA TGTGCCAGCAGCTTTCCCGGACTAGATTACACCGGGGAGCTGTTTTTT.